This TCR beta chain originates from a study of T cell responses to AZD1222 COVID-19 vaccine. Study conclusions and caveats: The peak T cell response came first, and repertoires were sampled only after it. Seropositivity was recorded at baseline in only 6 or 7 AZD1222 recipients. Two doses of AZD1222 preceded a rise in Spike-specific TCR breadth and depth.

In its sample, this clone was seen once. Its antigen remains unknown. This CDR3 is built from 15 residues. The V gene end was trimmed by 4 bases and the J gene end by 2 bases; junction bases not matched to a gene: 3. Germline V gene sequence: CDR1 MNHEY, CDR2 SVGAGI. Method: immunoSEQ multiplex PCR; TCRdb's copy keeps in-frame clones and lacks some. There are approximately 80,000 clones in the sample; 80% to 90% occur only once, and roughly 3.1% lies in the top ten. The clonotype originates from an adult who received the AZD1222 COVID-19 vaccine. The chain employs TRBV6-5 and TRBJ2-7, with 12 bases that match TRBD2. The source was peripheral blood, collected 28 days after the second AZD1222 dose. The CDR3, as DNA: TGTGCCAGCAGTTCTAGCGGGGGGGCCCCCTACGAGCAGTACTTC. Protein sequence: CASSSSGGAPYEQYF.